The clone carrying this TCR beta chain was counted once. Method: immunoSEQ multiplex PCR; TCRdb's copy keeps in-frame clones and lacks some. The table has approximately 10,000 clones, about 76% seen once. The sample is drawn from a study of blood T cell repertoires in COVID-19. What was sequenced was peripheral blood. The source is a man in his sixties with COVID-19, enrolled during active disease.

The CDR3 sequence: CASSPWAKASFLYTF. CDR3 sequence (DNA): TGTGCCAGCAGCCCATGGGCCAAGGCGTCGTTTCTTTACACCTTC. The V gene is TRBV6-2 or TRBV6-3, the J gene TRBJ1-2; no clear D. The CDR3 loop spans 15 amino acids. Germline-derived CDR1 and CDR2 are MNHEY and SVGEGT. The germline V and J ends were trimmed by 6 bases and 11 bases, with 25 bases remaining between them.